This T cell receptor (beta chain) was profiled in a study of vaccination and CD4 T cells after COVID-19. Study in general: Cells were stimulated with overlapping spike peptide pools from SARS-CoV-2, HCoV-NL63, HCoV-OC43 and HCoV-229E.

Sequenced with the Oncomine TCR Beta short-read assay was DNA taken from cultured CD4+ T cells. TCRdb re-analysed the PCR reads in MiXCR, keeping a single row per CDR3 protein. The table has about 11,000 distinct CDR3 sequences, less than 70% seen once. The CDR3 contains 13 residues. CDR1 is MNHNS, CDR2 SASEGT, per germline. The V and J ends lost 6 bases and 7 bases respectively, with 15 bases between them. Study-wide points: Spike mono-reactivity was the property of 304 of 307 vaccine-specific clones in convalescent patients. In median terms, SARS-CoV-2-reactive clonotypes went from about 20 to 38, a nonsignificant rise.

This clonotype was seen only a few times. The target antigen is unknown. This sample's treatment: roughly ten-day PBMC culture with coronavirus spike peptide pools or control peptides (ViraFEST assay). The TCR originated in a human donor who had recovered from COVID-19. The rearrangement joins TRBV6-1 to TRBJ1-2; D is uncertain. Material for sequencing was CD4+ T cells from blood, cultured in vitro. The CDR3 DNA follows: TGTGCCAGCAGCCTTCAGGAATTCGGTGGCTACACCTTC. It translates to CASSLQEFGGYTF.